Detailed here is one T cell receptor beta chain. Its specificity is not known. Construction of the TCR beta libraries employed iRepertoire HTBI primers in conjunction with Arm-PCR of CDR3 regions. TCRdb re-derived calls from the multiplex PCR reads in MiXCR, one entry per CDR3 protein. The sample yields 550,000 to 650,000 distinct CDR3 sequences, roughly 16% seen once. Sample time point: newly diagnosed GD, antithyroid drugs for less than 3 months. PBMC RNA served as the TCR library source. CDR3 length equals 14 residues. Germline loops: CDR1 MDHEN, CDR2 SYDVKM. Losses at the gene ends were 6 bases for V and 2 bases for J; bases not matched to a gene: 7. These data come from a study of regulatory T cells in long-lasting Graves disease. Points from the study as a whole: Peripheral blood was the sole material, not thyroid tissue.

This sample also appeared in a second study, on T cells in Graves' hyperthyroidism and ophthalmopathy.

V and J are TRBV28 and TRBJ2-7; 7 nucleotides line up with TRBD1. The sample here was peripheral blood mononuclear cells (PBMCs), taken at new diagnosis, from a patient treated with antithyroid drugs. The source of this sequence is a man younger than 35 with Graves disease. The CDR3 loop is CASSPDRDPYEQYF. The CDR3 DNA reads as TGTGCCAGCAGCCCCGACAGGGACCCCTACGAGCAGTACTTC.